The clone carrying this TCR beta chain was observed at least ten times. The antigen remains undetermined. CDR3 size: 14 residues. Germline values: CDR1 DFQATT, CDR2 SNEGSKA (reference sequence). The ends lost 6 bases at V and 4 bases at J; junction bases unmatched: 7. A universal primer binding site was introduced by template switching. The final cDNA contained unique molecular identifiers. TCRdb fed the 5' RACE reads into MiXCR, producing one record per CDR3 protein. Of fewer than 900,000 distinct CDR3 sequences listed, 21% are singletons. This sample is drawn from a study of identical twins. Study-level points and caveats: Out-of-frame sharing of TCR alpha in monozygotic twins was underestimated by models.

The sample was also reused in another study, on T cells expressing NK-cell markers. In that study: Seropositivity for HCMV was found in seven of the eight sequenced donors, with one seronegative. For about 6 donors, the dominant NKG2C+ clonotypes made up roughly 1.0-7.5% of their CD8+ T cells.

The origin of this receptor is a woman aged 18 to 35 in good health. The J gene is TRBJ2-3, the V gene TRBV20-1; 10 bases agree with TRBD1. Sequenced sample: PBMCs. The CDR3 loop is CSADGTGVADTQYF. In DNA, the CDR3 is TGCAGTGCAGACGGGACAGGGGTGGCAGATACGCAGTATTTT.